This is a list of T cell receptor beta chains from one sample in a study of blood T cell repertoires in COVID-19. Data came from immunoSEQ multiplex PCR; TCRdb stores just in-frame clones and leaves some out. The sample yields about 140,000 clones, approximately 90% seen once. Material: peripheral blood. These receptor sequences come from an elderly woman with acute or convalescent COVID-19. CDR3s include the opening cysteine and the closing phenylalanine or tryptophan. The D gene is left open where the match is weak. Not all rows give a size; the values are once, few, many and, for expanded clones, a class.

>TRBV3-1/TRBV3-2|TRBJ2-1|TRBD2|once
TGTGCCAGCAGCCCGGGACTAGCGGGGGGCCAGCTTCTGGATGGCTCCTACAATGAGCAGTTCTTC
CASSPGLAGGQLLDGSYNEQFF
>TRBV3-1/TRBV3-2|TRBJ1-2|.|.
TGTGCCAGCAGCCAAGGCAGGGCCGGTGGCTACACCTTC
CASSQGRAGGYTF
>TRBV7-8|TRBJ1-1|.|.
TGTGCCAGCAGCTCCGTCCGGAGAACTGAAGCTTTCTTT
CASSSVRRTEAFF
>TRBV4-3|TRBJ1-6|.|.
TGCGCCAGCAGCCAAAATACCGGGACAAAGGTTGATAATTCACCCCTCCACTTT
CASSQNTGTKVDNSPLHF
>TRBV7-2|TRBJ1-4|TRBD1|.
TGTGCCAGCAGTCGGGCTACAGGGGTTGAGAATGAAAAACTGTTTTTT
CASSRATGVENEKLFF
>TRBV9|TRBJ2-7|TRBD1|.
TGTGCCAGCAGCAGAGGACAGGGGGCTACGACCTACGAGCAGTACTTC
CASSRGQGATTYEQYF
>TRBV10-3|TRBJ1-1|TRBD1|.
TGTGCCATCAGCTTGGACAGGGAGGGCACTGAAGCTTTCTTT
CAISLDREGTEAFF
>TRBV16|TRBJ2-5|TRBD2|once
TGTGCCAGCGGAGAGGGCCAGGGAGGGGAAGAGACCCAGTACTTC
CASGEGQGGEETQYF
>TRBV3-1/TRBV3-2|TRBJ1-1|.|.
TGTGCCAGCAGCCCCTGGGACAATGGGAACACTGAAGCTTTCTTT
CASSPWDNGNTEAFF
>TRBV5-1|TRBJ2-3|.|once
TGCGCCAGCAGCCCGCGGTGGGAGACAGATACGCAGTATTTT
CASSPRWETDTQYF
>TRBV5-1|TRBJ1-2|.|.
TGCGCCAGCAGCTTGTCAGGATCCTATGGCTACACCTTC
CASSLSGSYGYTF
>TRBV15|TRBJ1-1|.|.
TGTGCCACCAGCGGAACAGTGAACACTGAAGCTTTCTTT
CATSGTVNTEAFF
>TRBV5-1|TRBJ2-7|.|.
TGCGCCAGCAGCACCGTTGCGGGGAGTTACGAGCAGTACTTC
CASSTVAGSYEQYF
>TRBV6-5|TRBJ1-5|.|.
TGTGCCAGCAGCACTAGTACAGGGCACCAGCCCCAGCATTTT
CASSTSTGHQPQHF
>TRBV18|TRBJ2-7|.|.
TGTGCCAGCTCACCGGGGGCAGAAAACTACGAGCAGTACTTC
CASSPGAENYEQYF
>TRBV7-9|TRBJ1-1|.|.
TGTGCCAGCAGTTTGCTGGGCAGCAACACTGAAGCTTTCTTT
CASSLLGSNTEAFF
>TRBV5-4|TRBJ2-1|TRBD1|.
TGTGCCAGCAGCTTGCGGCAGGGGGCCTACAATGAGCAGTTCTTC
CASSLRQGAYNEQFF
>TRBV27|TRBJ1-3|.|.
TGTGCCAGCAGTCGCGGTGGGGGGTCCACTGGAAACACCATATATTTT
CASSRGGGSTGNTIYF
>TRBV5-4|TRBJ2-7|.|.
TGTGCCAGCAGCTTGGCAGGGCGCTCCGAGCAGTACTTC
CASSLAGRSEQYF
>TRBV6-4|TRBJ2-2|TRBD2|.
TGTGCCAGCAGTGCTAGCGGGGGGGCCCGGACCGGGGAGCTGTTTTTT
CASSASGGARTGELFF
>TRBV6-5|TRBJ1-4|.|.
TGTGCCAGCAGTTACCAATCGGGAGGGGCTAATGAAAAACTGTTTTTT
CASSYQSGGANEKLFF
>TRBV5-1|TRBJ1-6|TRBD1|.
TGCGCCAGCAGGTACACAGGGGGCGATAATTCACCCCTCCACTTT
CASRYTGGDNSPLHF
>TRBV29-1|TRBJ2-5|.|.
TGCAGCGTTTCGTCAGGTCAAGAGACCCAGTACTTC
CSVSSGQETQYF
>TRBV19|TRBJ1-1|TRBD1|few
TGTGCCAGTACCCCCGGGAGGACAGGGAGCACTGAAGCTTTCTTT
CASTPGRTGSTEAFF
>TRBV5-5|TRBJ1-4|TRBD1|.
TGTGCCAGCAGCTTGGCCGTGACAGGGCGTGGGTTTGGTGATGAAAAACTGTTTTTT
CASSLAVTGRGFGDEKLFF
>TRBV9|TRBJ2-3|TRBD2|.
TGTGCCAGCAGCGTAGCTATGGGACTAGCGGGGGGCGTCACAGATACGCAGTATTTT
CASSVAMGLAGGVTDTQYF
>TRBV6-5|TRBJ2-2|.|.
TGTGCCAGCAGTTTTGCCGGCACCGGGGAGCTGTTTTTT
CASSFAGTGELFF
>TRBV13|TRBJ1-6|.|.
TGTGCCAGCAGCCCGGGGGGCGGCCGGGAATCACCCCTCCACTTT
CASSPGGGRESPLHF
>TRBV6-6|TRBJ2-7|TRBD2|.
TGTGCCAGCAGTTACATCGGCGGGGGAACCTACGAGCAGTACTTC
CASSYIGGGTYEQYF
>TRBV18|TRBJ1-4|TRBD1|once
TGTGCCAGCTCACCCCCTTCGACAGGGGGTAATGAAAAACTGTTTTTT
CASSPPSTGGNEKLFF
>TRBV11-2|TRBJ2-2|.|.
TGTGCCAGCAGCTCGCAGGGGTTCGCGGTCCCGGAGCTGTTTTTT
CASSSQGFAVPELFF
>TRBV5-1|TRBJ1-1|.|few
TGCGCCAGCAGCAAGGAGGGTATGAACACTGAAGCTTTCTTT
CASSKEGMNTEAFF
>TRBV6-5|TRBJ1-5|TRBD1|.
TGTGCCAGCACCGCCGACAGGGGGATTAATCAGCCCCAGCATTTT
CASTADRGINQPQHF
>TRBV4-2|TRBJ1-1|.|once
TGTGCCAGCAGCCAAGATCGAACAGATGGAGCTTTCTTT
CASSQDRTDGAFF
>TRBV6-1|TRBJ1-5|TRBD1|.
TGTGCCAGCAGTGAAGGCTGGGGCCAGGGGGATCAGCCCCAGCATTTT
CASSEGWGQGDQPQHF
>TRBV3-1/TRBV3-2|TRBJ1-6|TRBD1|.
TGTGCCAGCAGCCTGCGGACAGGGGTAAATTCACCCCTCCACTTT
CASSLRTGVNSPLHF
>TRBV23-1|TRBJ2-7|.|.
TGCGCCAGCAGTCGTGGGGCACCTGGGGACGAGCAGTACTTC
CASSRGAPGDEQYF
>TRBV11-2|TRBJ1-4|.|.
TGTGCCAGCAGCTTAGATAGGGGGACAACTAATGAAAAACTGTTTTTT
CASSLDRGTTNEKLFF
>TRBV19|TRBJ1-2|TRBD1|.
TGTGCCAGTAGTAACCGAGGGACAGGGAAACCAAATAACGACTATGGCTACACCTTC
CASSNRGTGKPNNDYGYTF
>TRBV19|TRBJ2-5|.|.
TGTGCCAGTGGACAGAGAGAGACCCAGTACTTC
CASGQRETQYF
>TRBV5-1|TRBJ1-2|TRBD1|.
TGCGCCAGCAGCTTGGCCGGGGGACAGGGGTTCGTCGGCTACACCTTC
CASSLAGGQGFVGYTF
>TRBV15|TRBJ1-5|TRBD1|.
TGTGCCACCAGCAGATACAGGGGGCTGAGCAATCAGCCCCAGCATTTT
CATSRYRGLSNQPQHF
>TRBV2|TRBJ1-1|TRBD1|.
TGTGCCAGCAGCCAACGAACAGGGGACACTGAAGCTTTCTTT
CASSQRTGDTEAFF
>TRBV2|TRBJ1-5|.|.
TGTGCCAGCAGTGACTGGTCAGAAAATCAGCCCCAGCATTTT
CASSDWSENQPQHF
>TRBV10-3|TRBJ2-1|.|.
TGTGCCATCAGTGACCCGGATTCCTCACCGGGTAATGAGCAGTTCTTC
CAISDPDSSPGNEQFF
>TRBV18|TRBJ1-3|TRBD1|few
TGTGCCAGCTCACCCGCCCGGACAGGGATCTCTGGAAACACCATATATTTT
CASSPARTGISGNTIYF
>TRBV12-5|TRBJ1-3|.|.
TGTGTTAGTGGACGGTCAGGGTCTGGAAACACCATATATTTT
CVSGRSGSGNTIYF
>TRBV3-1/TRBV3-2|TRBJ1-2|.|.
TGTGCCAGCAGCACTAGGAGTGGCTACACCTTC
CASSTRSGYTF
>TRBV7-8|TRBJ2-5|TRBD2|once
TGTGCCAGCAGCGCGGGGGGTTCAAGGGAACGGACCCAGTACTTC
CASSAGGSRERTQYF
>TRBV5-1|TRBJ2-3|.|.
TGCGCCAGCAGCTTGGTTGGGACTTCCACAGATACGCAGTATTTT
CASSLVGTSTDTQYF
>TRBV5-4|TRBJ2-3|TRBD2|.
TGTGCCAGCAGCCTAAGCGGGGCCGGCACAGATACGCAGTATTTT
CASSLSGAGTDTQYF
>TRBV11-2|TRBJ2-5|.|.
TGTGCCAGCAGCTTAGTTGCCAGCCAAGAGACCCAGTACTTC
CASSLVASQETQYF
>TRBV27|TRBJ2-7|TRBD1|.
TGTGCCAGCAGCCCGGAGCCTGTATCCTGGGACAGGGATCGGGTGAGGGGAAACGAGCAGTACTTC
CASSPEPVSWDRDRVRGNEQYF
>TRBV18|TRBJ2-2|.|.
TGTGCCAGCTCACCCCACGAGGGCGGGGAGCTGTTTTTT
CASSPHEGGELFF